The present entry profiles one T cell receptor beta chain with its context. This entry is derived from a study of blood T cells in healthy people across ages. Together with a sample-barcoded 5' primer, a J-beta primer mix was included in a second PCR lasting roughly 6 to 12 cycles. TCRdb reprocessed the 5' RACE reads with MiXCR, giving one entry per CDR3 protein. The data contain approximately 780,000 distinct CDR3 sequences, under 30% of them singletons. The CDR3 covers 14 residues. V was pared by 5 bases and J by 4 bases, with 15 bases between. Germline V lookup: CDR1 SGDLS, CDR2 YYNGEE. The data also belong to a second study, concerning T cells of mothers and their children.

Sequencing input: blood. This rearrangement joins TRBV9 to TRBJ1-1; a possible D gene is TRBD1 (5 bases). The receptor's source is a boy aged 5-17 years in good health. This CDR3 reads CASRSDGGGTEAFF. Here the CDR3 DNA reads TGTGCCAGCAGATCTGACGGGGGGGGCACTGAAGCTTTCTTT.